Below, 21 T cell receptor beta chains from the same sample are listed, as sequenced in a study of cytomegalovirus exposure and HLA in healthy donors. The protocol was immunoSEQ multiplex PCR, while the TCRdb copy is restricted to in-frame clones and leaves out a portion. The sample yields about 300,000 clones, more than 75% seen once. Sequencing was done on a sample of PBMCs. The receptors were sampled from a woman younger than 30 in good health and CMV-seronegative.

The V call is TRBV4-1, the J call TRBJ1-4; TRBD1 might be the D (5 bases). The germline V and J ends were trimmed by 5 bases and 6 bases, with 10 bases remaining between them. Germline CDR1 reads MGHRA; CDR2 reads YSYEKL. This CDR3 spans 13 amino acids. CDR3 nucleotides: TGCGCCAGCAGCTTGACAGACTATGAAAAACTGTTTTTT. Encoded protein: CASSLTDYEKLFF.

Worth noting for this clone: The same CDR3 arises from other DNA sequences in this sample as well. The CDR3 bases are TGTGCCAGCAGCGTAGGAGGGGGTGGGACTGAAGCTTTCTTT. It translates to CASSVGGGGTEAFF. The V call is TRBV9, the J call TRBJ1-1; perhaps TRBD1 as D (6 bases). This CDR3 comprises 14 residues. Germline V gene sequence: CDR1 SGDLS, CDR2 YYNGEE. The V end lost 0 bases, the J end lost 5 bases, and 11 bases lay between the germline ends.

The chain uses TRBV9 and TRBJ2-1; TRBD2 aligns across 8 bases. J gave up 8 bases and V 0 bases, and 7 bases lay outside the gene matches. The CDR3 consists of 15 residues. Germline loops: CDR1 SGDLS, CDR2 YYNGEE. CDR3 nucleotides: TGTGCCAGCAGCGTAGTCGGCGGGAGGTTCGATGAGCAGTTCTTC. Translation gives CASSVVGGRFDEQFF.

The rearrangement joins TRBV5-4 to TRBJ2-5, with TRBD2 as a possible D gene (6 bases). CDR3 length equals 12 residues. Germline assignment: CDR1 SGHNT and CDR2 YYREEE (reference sequence). V was cut by 4 bases and J by 5 bases, with 9 bases left in between. Written as DNA, the CDR3 is TGTGCCAGCAGCGTTGGGGGGGAGACCCAGTACTTC. Translated: CASSVGGETQYF.

This sequence joins TRBV15 and TRBJ1-2; 7 bases line up with TRBD1. The germline gives CDR1 LNHNV, CDR2 YYDKDF (reference sequence). V lost 3 bases, J lost 5 bases, and 6 bases stayed unmatched. The CDR3 extends over 14 amino acids. The CDR3 protein is CATSSKGAQYGYTF. Written as DNA, the CDR3 is TGTGCCACCAGCAGTAAGGGGGCGCAGTATGGCTACACCTTC.

This chain connects TRBV28 to TRBJ2-1; 10 bases line up with TRBD1. CDR1 is MDHEN, CDR2 SYDVKM, per germline. The V gene end was trimmed by 5 bases and the J gene end by 7 bases; junction bases not matched to a gene: 11. The CDR3 consists of 16 residues. The CDR3 sequence: CASSPWTGGEENEQFF. The CDR3 DNA sequence: TGTGCCAGCAGTCCATGGACAGGGGGAGAGGAAAATGAGCAGTTCTTC.

J is TRBJ2-1 and V is TRBV19, with D possibly TRBD2 on 5 matching bases. V was cut by 5 bases and J by 6 bases, with 14 bases left in between. Per the germline V gene, CDR1 is LNHDA and CDR2 is SQIVND (reference sequence). The CDR3 is made up of 14 amino acids. CDR3 residues: CASSGYLATNEQFF. As DNA, the CDR3 is TGTGCCAGTAGTGGATACCTAGCTACCAATGAGCAGTTCTTC. The full variable domain, completed using reference TRBV19 and TRBJ2-1, is DGGITQSPKYLFRKEGQNVTLSCEQNLNHDAMYWYRQDPGQGLRLIYYSQIVNDFQKGDIAEGYSVSREKKESFPLTVTSAQKNPTAFYLCASSGYLATNEQFFGPGTRLTVL.

This chain joins TRBV11-2 and TRBJ2-7, with TRBD1 matching over 10 bases. V shed 1 base, J shed 0 bases, and the junction held 6 bases outside the gene matches. Germline lookup yields CDR1 SGHAT and CDR2 FQNNGV. The CDR3 consists of 17 residues. CDR3 residues: CASSLGTGGQSSYEQYF. CDR3 DNA: TGTGCCAGCAGCTTAGGGACAGGGGGACAGTCCTCCTACGAGCAGTACTTC.

The rearrangement links TRBV5-4 to TRBJ1-1, with TRBD1 matching over 8 bases. J was trimmed by 1 base and V by 4 bases; bases with no gene match: 3. Germline V gene sequence: CDR1 SGHNT, CDR2 YYREEE (reference sequence). The length of the CDR3 is 14 residues. The CDR3: CASSLRGPNTEAFF. CDR3 bases: TGTGCCAGCAGCCTCAGGGGGCCGAACACTGAAGCTTTCTTT.

The chain joins TRBV5-6 to TRBJ2-2; maybe TRBD2 (7 bases). Germline V lookup: CDR1 SGHDT, CDR2 YYEEEE. V was clipped by 7 bases and J by 5 bases, with 21 bases between them. This CDR3 contains 16 residues. CDR3 DNA sequence: TGTGCCAGCTTTCGAAACCGGGGGGCCGAGACCGGGGAGCTGTTTTTT. It translates to CASFRNRGAETGELFF.

The V gene is TRBV28, the J gene TRBJ1-4; TRBD1 agrees at 9 bases. Germline CDR1 and CDR2: MDHEN and SYDVKM. J was trimmed by 5 bases and V by 7 bases; bases with no gene match: 5. This CDR3 comprises 14 residues. Here the CDR3 DNA reads TGTGCCAGCACGACCGGGACAGGGAATGAAAAACTGTTTTTT. Its protein product is CASTTGTGNEKLFF.

This clone was detected once. CDR3 DNA: TGCAGTGCTGTCCAGGTTTACGAGCAGTACTTC. It codes for CSAVQVYEQYF. The V gene is TRBV20-1, the J gene TRBJ2-7, with D hard to call. The CDR3 has 11 residues. V dropped 5 bases and J dropped 4 bases, with 9 bases sitting between them. Germline V CDR1 and CDR2: DFQATT, SNEGSKA (reference sequence).

The CDR3 DNA reads as TGCGCCAGCAGCCAAGAAGGGCTAGCGGCCTACAATGAGCAGTTCTTC. This codes for CASSQEGLAAYNEQFF. The rearrangement links TRBV4-1 to TRBJ2-1; 7 bases map to TRBD2. The CDR3 length is 16 residues. CDR1 MGHRA and CDR2 YSYEKL come from the germline V gene. Losses at the gene ends were 0 bases for V and 2 bases for J; bases not matched to a gene: 4.

V and J are TRBV10-3 and TRBJ2-1, with TRBD1 matching over 8 bases. The germline CDR1 and CDR2 sequences are ENHRY and SYGVKD. The V segment lost 0 bases and the J segment 0 bases; nucleotides outside the gene matches: 7. CDR3 length: 18 amino acids. CDR3 coding DNA: TGTGCCATCAGTGAGTCGAGGACAGGGCCCAGCTCCTACAATGAGCAGTTCTTC. It specifies CAISESRTGPSSYNEQFF.

CDR3 DNA sequence: TGTGCCAGCTCACCGGGCGGGAGGGCCTCCTACGAGCAGTACTTC. It encodes CASSPGGRASYEQYF. The chain combines TRBV18 with TRBJ2-7; 9 positions agree with TRBD2. The CDR3 consists of 15 residues. The germline V gene encodes CDR1 KGHSH and CDR2 LQKENI. J lost 0 bases, V lost 3 bases, and 3 bases had no gene match.

The V and J genes are TRBV28 and TRBJ1-4; the match to TRBD1 covers 8 bases. V lost 3 bases and J lost 3; bases outside the gene matches: 0. The CDR3 is 14 amino acids. Germline lookup yields CDR1 MDHEN and CDR2 SYDVKM. CDR3 residues: CASSLGQANEKLFF. CDR3 coding DNA: TGTGCCAGCAGTTTGGGACAGGCTAATGAAAAACTGTTTTTT.

The chain couples TRBV11-3 to TRBJ2-1; D possibly corresponds to TRBD1 (5 bases). The CDR3 sequence is 15 residues long. Germline V gene data show CDR1 as SGHNT and CDR2 as YENEEA. V lost 1 base and J lost 6, with 13 bases in between. The CDR3 loop is CASSLGHTGGNEQFF. In nucleotides, the CDR3 is TGTGCCAGCAGCTTAGGACACACAGGTGGCAATGAGCAGTTCTTC.

V and J are TRBV7-3 and TRBJ2-2; no reliable D call. The CDR3 consists of 12 residues. V lost 4 bases and J lost 7, with 7 bases in between. The germline V gene encodes CDR1 SGHTA and CDR2 FQGTGA. Here the CDR3 reads CASSSRGGELFF. Here the CDR3 DNA reads TGTGCCAGCAGCTCTCGCGGCGGGGAGCTGTTTTTT.

V is TRBV5-4 and J is TRBJ2-7; the match to TRBD2 covers 11 bases. Germline V gene sequence: CDR1 SGHNT, CDR2 YYREEE (reference sequence). The V gene end was trimmed by 5 bases and the J gene end by 1 base; junction bases not matched to a gene: 17. This CDR3 has 19 residues. This CDR3 reads CASSPRPLAGDGESYEQYF. The CDR3 bases are TGTGCCAGCAGTCCAAGGCCACTAGCGGGGGACGGGGAGTCCTACGAGCAGTACTTC.

J is TRBJ2-7 and V is TRBV5-6; 8 bases are shared with TRBD2. V lost 1 base, J lost 5 bases, and 17 bases stayed unmatched. This CDR3 has 18 amino acids. Per the germline V gene, CDR1 is SGHDT and CDR2 is YYEEEE. The CDR3 spells CASSLLIYPAGGGHEQYF. CDR3 in DNA: TGTGCCAGCAGCTTGCTAATTTATCCGGCGGGGGGCGGCCACGAGCAGTACTTC.

The chain combines TRBV10-1 with TRBJ2-7, with TRBD1 identical over 8 bases. The ends lost 4 bases at V and 5 bases at J; junction bases unmatched: 4. CDR1 is WNHNN, CDR2 SYGVQD, per germline (reference sequence). The CDR3 sequence is 13 residues long. The CDR3 DNA is TGCGCCAGCAGTGTGTCAGGGGGCCACGAGCAGTACTTC. It is translated as CASSVSGGHEQYF.